The 25 T cell receptor beta chains below come from one sample, sequenced in a study of blood T cell repertoires in COVID-19. Using immunoSEQ multiplex PCR, the repertoire was profiled, and TCRdb retains in-frame clones only, with some absent. The sample shows around 60,000 clones, roughly four fifths of them seen only once. The sample comprised peripheral blood. Every receptor here comes from an elderly man with acute or convalescent COVID-19.

The rearrangement uses TRBV15 and TRBJ1-2; the D is unclear. This CDR3 comprises 14 residues. CDR1 and CDR2 from the germline V gene are LNHNV and YYDKDF (reference sequence). Trimming shortened V by 4 bases and J by 8 bases, and 17 bases separated the two germline ends. The CDR3 here is CATSINGVSIGYTF. The CDR3 bases are TGTGCCACCAGCATAAACGGGGTTTCGATAGGCTACACCTTC. The full variable domain, with the rest looked up from reference TRBV15 and TRBJ1-2, is DAMVIQNPRYQVTQFGKPVTLSCSQTLNHNVMYWYQQKSSQAPKLLFHYYDKDFNNEADTPDNFQSRRPNTSFCFLDIRSPGLGDTAMYLCATSINGVSIGYTFGSGTRLTVV.

This clone appeared once. The V call is TRBV3-1 (or the pseudogene TRBV3-2), the J call TRBJ2-5; D might be TRBD2 (7 bases). Germline V gene data show CDR1 as LGHDT and CDR2 as YNNKEL (reference sequence). The CDR3 loop spans 15 amino acids. Trimming took off 1 base at V and 4 bases at J, with 13 bases between the two ends. The CDR3 DNA is TGTGCCAGCAGCCAAGGCAGGGGAGGGGCAGAGACCCAGTACTTC. It codes for CASSQGRGGAETQYF.

This chain connects TRBV5-1 to TRBJ1-6; D gene ambiguous. The germline V gene has CDR1 SGHRS and CDR2 YFSETQ. The CDR3 has 16 residues. V was shortened by 0 bases and J by 6 bases, with 13 bases between the two germline ends. The CDR3 region is CASSLDSVQINSPLHF. DNA for the CDR3: TGCGCCAGCAGCTTGGACTCGGTACAGATTAATTCACCCCTCCACTTT.

This clone was counted a few times. V usage is TRBV5-1 and J usage is TRBJ1-1, with 10 bases matching TRBD1. Germline V gene sequence: CDR1 SGHRS, CDR2 YFSETQ. After removal of 4 bases from V and 5 bases from J, the junction contained 5 bases not matched to a gene. The CDR3 runs 14 residues. DNA for the CDR3: TGCGCCAGCAGCATAGGACAGGGGGGGACTGAAGCTTTCTTT. Translated, it gives CASSIGQGGTEAFF.

This clone was observed a single time. The chain combines TRBV7-2 with TRBJ2-7; 12 nucleotides match TRBD2. V lost 5 bases, J lost 9 bases, and 14 bases stayed unmatched. Germline CDR1 SGHTA, CDR2 FQGNSA. This CDR3 spans 16 amino acids. CDR3 region: CASSDQGLAGKGRQYF. The CDR3 region has the DNA TGTGCCAGCAGCGACCAAGGACTAGCGGGAAAAGGCAGGCAGTACTTC.

The chain is built from TRBV9 and TRBJ2-7, with 8 nucleotides matching TRBD1. Germline CDR1 is SGDLS and CDR2 is YYNGEE. The CDR3 is 13 amino acids. V lost 4 bases and J lost 2; bases outside the gene matches: 2. The CDR3 DNA is TGTGCCAGCAGCAAGGGACAGGCCTACGAGCAGTACTTC. Its protein product is CASSKGQAYEQYF.

This chain links TRBV6-1 with TRBJ1-2; 8 bases line up with TRBD1. The CDR3 extends over 18 amino acids. The germline V gene encodes CDR1 MNHNS and CDR2 SASEGT. With 2 bases clipped from V and 4 bases from J, the junction kept 15 bases outside the gene matches. DNA of the CDR3: TGTGCCAGCAGTGAACCCGGGAGACAGGGGTTTGGTCTCTATGGCTACACCTTC. As protein: CASSEPGRQGFGLYGYTF.

This chain connects TRBV2 to TRBJ1-1; no clear D. Trimming took off 2 bases at V and 1 base at J, with 11 bases between the two ends. The CDR3 totals 15 residues. Germline CDR1 and CDR2: SNHLY and FYNNEI. CDR3: CASSEFEQRNTEAFF. DNA of the CDR3: TGTGCCAGCAGTGAATTTGAACAGAGGAACACTGAAGCTTTCTTT.

This chain connects TRBV2 to TRBJ2-2; no firm D call. CDR3 size: 12 residues. V was pared by 4 bases and J by 3 bases, with 3 bases between. Germline V gene lookup returns CDR1 SNHLY and CDR2 FYNNEI. The CDR3 spells CASSVDTGELFF. The DNA for the CDR3 is TGTGCCAGCAGTGTAGACACCGGGGAGCTGTTTTTT.

The V gene is TRBV5-8, the J gene TRBJ2-1; no clear D gene. In germline, CDR1 is SGHTS, CDR2 YDEGEE. V was trimmed by 2 bases and J by 7 bases, leaving 16 bases between them. The CDR3 sequence is 15 residues long. The CDR3, as DNA: TGTGCCAGCAGCTTATACCCAGGTTCGGCAAATGAGCAGTTCTTC. Its protein is CASSLYPGSANEQFF.

V and J are TRBV19 and TRBJ1-5; D remains unclear. In germline, CDR1 is LNHDA, CDR2 SQIVND (reference sequence). V was pared by 5 bases and J by 0 bases, with 14 bases between. This CDR3 contains 16 residues. CDR3 protein: CASSSPQAYSNQPQHF. In DNA form, the CDR3 reads TGTGCCAGTAGTTCCCCGCAGGCATATAGCAATCAGCCCCAGCATTTT.

The rearrangement links TRBV7-6 to TRBJ1-1, with D possibly matching TRBD1 (6 bases). The germline V gene encodes CDR1 SGHVS and CDR2 FNYEAQ. Trimming pared 1 base from V and 0 bases from J, leaving 9 bases between. The CDR3 extends over 15 amino acids. CDR3 bases: TGTGCCAGCAGCTTAGTACAGGGCATGAACACTGAAGCTTTCTTT. Translated: CASSLVQGMNTEAFF. Variable domain in full (rest from reference TRBV7-6 and TRBJ1-1): GAGVSQSPRYKVTKRGQDVALRCDPISGHVSLYWYRQALGQGPEFLTYFNYEAQQDKSGLPNDRFSAERPEGSISTLTIQRTEQRDSAMYRCASSLVQGMNTEAFFGQGTRLTVV.

The CDR3 DNA is TGTGCCAGCAGTTACTCGGGGCATAGCCAGAACTACGAGCAGTACTTC. It specifies CASSYSGHSQNYEQYF. This sequence joins TRBV6-6 and TRBJ2-7; possibly TRBD1 for D (5 bases). Trimming removed 0 bases from V and 3 bases from J, with 15 bases in between. The germline gives CDR1 MNHNY, CDR2 SVGAGI (reference sequence). The CDR3 totals 16 residues.

The V call is TRBV19, the J call TRBJ1-1; 7 bases are a match to TRBD1. CDR3 length: 14 amino acids. The junction had 6 bases not matched to a gene; V was cut back by 5 bases and J by 3 bases. CDR1 LNHDA and CDR2 SQIVND come from the germline V gene (reference sequence). CDR3 bases: TGTGCCAGTAGTCTCGACAGGGTCTACACTGAAGCTTTCTTT. This gives the protein CASSLDRVYTEAFF.

The V call is TRBV19, the J call TRBJ2-5; possible D gene TRBD2, 6 bases. The CDR3 covers 14 residues. Germline V lookup: CDR1 LNHDA, CDR2 SQIVND (reference sequence). V lost 6 bases, J lost 5 bases, and 16 bases lay in between. CDR3 coding DNA: TGTGCCAGTAGGATTTCTAGCGTAGGGGAGACCCAGTACTTC. It codes for CASRISSVGETQYF.

The rearrangement uses TRBV11-2 and TRBJ2-7, with TRBD1 identical over 8 bases. V trimming: 5 bases; J trimming: 4 bases; junction bases outside the gene matches: 7. Germline V gene lookup returns CDR1 SGHAT and CDR2 FQNNGV. This CDR3 comprises 14 residues. The CDR3 sequence: CASSKIRGQYEQYF. CDR3 bases: TGTGCCAGCAGCAAAATCAGGGGGCAATACGAGCAGTACTTC.

The CDR3 loop reads CASSLAGNYYEQYF. In DNA, the CDR3 is TGTGCCAGCAGCTTGGCAGGGAACTACTACGAGCAGTACTTC. The gene calls are TRBV5-5 and TRBJ2-7; a possible D gene is TRBD1 (5 bases). CDR1 is SGHKS, CDR2 YYEKEE, per germline (reference sequence). V lost 0 bases, J lost 3 bases, and 10 bases lay in between. The CDR3 loop spans 14 amino acids.

CDR3 residues: CASSMGAGKGTDTQYF. The CDR3, as DNA: TGTGCCAGTAGTATGGGTGCGGGGAAAGGCACAGATACGCAGTATTTT. The gene calls are TRBV19 and TRBJ2-3; D is perhaps TRBD2 (6 bases). Germline assignment: CDR1 LNHDA and CDR2 SQIVND (reference sequence). CDR3 length equals 16 residues. Trimming left V 3 bases short and J 1 base short, with 14 bases between.

The rearrangement joins TRBV7-9 to TRBJ2-5, with 7 bases identical to TRBD1. The junction had 6 bases not matched to a gene; V was cut back by 3 bases and J by 2 bases. Germline V lookup: CDR1 SEHNR, CDR2 FQNEAQ (reference sequence). The CDR3 is 15 amino acids. The DNA for the CDR3 is TGTGCCAGCAGCTTGCTGGGACAGCCTCAAGAGACCCAGTACTTC. Translating it yields CASSLLGQPQETQYF.

The rearrangement joins TRBV9 to TRBJ1-4, with TRBD1 identical over 8 bases. CDR3 length: 14 residues. The trim removed 3 bases at V and 8 bases at J, leaving 6 bases unmatched. Looked up from germline, CDR1 is SGDLS and CDR2 is YYNGEE. The CDR3 loop reads CASSARGQKEKLFF. For the CDR3, the DNA is TGTGCCAGCAGCGCCAGGGGGCAGAAAGAAAAACTGTTTTTT.

The chain employs TRBV4-1 and TRBJ2-5; unclear D gene. Trimming cost V 0 bases and J 2 bases, with 10 bases left between them. The germline CDR1 and CDR2 sequences are MGHRA and YSYEKL. There are 15 residues in the CDR3. CDR3 sequence: CASSQETSRQETQYF. For the CDR3, the DNA is TGCGCCAGCAGCCAAGAAACGTCCAGGCAAGAGACCCAGTACTTC.

This clone was recorded a few times. This CDR3 is CASSEESQGREYF. For the CDR3, the DNA is TGTGCCAGCAGTGAAGAGTCTCAGGGCAGGGAGTACTTC. The chain employs TRBV2 and TRBJ2-7; D possibly corresponds to TRBD1 (5 bases). Germline V gene sequence: CDR1 SNHLY, CDR2 FYNNEI. V lost 1 base to trimming and J lost 11 bases, with 15 bases between them. The CDR3 length is 13 residues.

The chain couples TRBV5-6 to TRBJ2-7; 7 nucleotides align to TRBD1. Germline V gene sequence: CDR1 SGHDT, CDR2 YYEEEE. There are 13 residues in the CDR3. With 6 bases clipped from V and 0 bases from J, the junction kept 3 bases outside the gene matches. The CDR3 nucleotides read TGTGCCAGCACGAACAGGGGCTCCTACGAGCAGTACTTC. Translating gives CASTNRGSYEQYF.

The rearrangement uses TRBV7-8 and TRBJ1-2; 7 nucleotides line up with TRBD1. CDR1 is SGHVS, CDR2 FQNEAQ, per germline. The CDR3 extends over 14 amino acids. With 8 bases clipped from V and 8 bases from J, the junction kept 14 bases outside the gene matches. CDR3 nucleotides: TGTGCCAGCCACGCCGTTACAGGGGAAGGAGGCTACACCTTC. This translates into CASHAVTGEGGYTF.

This sequence joins TRBV11-2 and TRBJ2-2; TRBD1 is a possible D gene (5 bases). The CDR3 is made up of 15 amino acids. V shed 3 bases and J shed 4 bases, with 12 bases lying between them. Germline V gene lookup returns CDR1 SGHAT and CDR2 FQNNGV. CDR3 coding DNA: TGTGCCAGCAGCTTTGACAGCATCCGCACCGGGGAGCTGTTTTTT. Its translation is CASSFDSIRTGELFF.